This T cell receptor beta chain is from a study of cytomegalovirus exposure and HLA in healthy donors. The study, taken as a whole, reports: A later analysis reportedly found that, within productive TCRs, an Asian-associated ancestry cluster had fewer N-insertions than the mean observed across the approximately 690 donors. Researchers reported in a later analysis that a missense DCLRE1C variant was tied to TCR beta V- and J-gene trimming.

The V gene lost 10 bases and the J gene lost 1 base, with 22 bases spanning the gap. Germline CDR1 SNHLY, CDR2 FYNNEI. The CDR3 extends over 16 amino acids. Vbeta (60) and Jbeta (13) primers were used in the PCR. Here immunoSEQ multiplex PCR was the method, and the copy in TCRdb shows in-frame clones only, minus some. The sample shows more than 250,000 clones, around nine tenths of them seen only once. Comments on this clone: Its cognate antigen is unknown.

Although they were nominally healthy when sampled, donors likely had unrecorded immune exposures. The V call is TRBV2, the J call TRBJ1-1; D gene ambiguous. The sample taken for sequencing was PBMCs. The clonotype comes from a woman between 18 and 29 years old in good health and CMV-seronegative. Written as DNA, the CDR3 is TGTGCCAAAGAGAAGGGAGGCGTTATTGGGAACACTGAAGCTTTCTTT. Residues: CAKEKGGVIGNTEAFF.